These 23 T cell receptor beta chains came from one sample sequenced in a study of CD8 T cells in ankylosing spondylitis. MiXCR, applied by TCRdb to the 5' RACE reads, yields one record per CDR3 protein. The table includes about 240,000 distinct CDR3 sequences, about 9.1% detected once. The sequenced material came from blood, either unsorted or a sorted T cell fraction (not recorded which). Receptor source: a male donor with ankylosing spondylitis or in good health (not recorded which).

Only a few counts were recorded for this clonotype. The gene calls are TRBV11-2 and TRBJ2-5; 7 positions agree with TRBD2. The CDR3 is 15 amino acids. Trimming cost V 3 bases and J 5 bases; bases outside gene matches: 9. From germline, CDR1 is SGHAT and CDR2 FQNNGV. This chain's CDR3 is CASSFSGGGGETQYF. CDR3 bases: TGTGCCAGCAGCTTTTCGGGAGGAGGAGGGGAGACCCAGTACTTC.

This clonotype has a count of ten or more. CDR3 nucleotides: TGCAGTGCTGGACAGGGGGAAGGAGGAAACACCATATATTTT. Encoded protein: CSAGQGEGGNTIYF. The V gene is TRBV20-1, the J gene TRBJ1-3, with 10 bases aligning to TRBD1. Trimming at V came to 5 bases and at J to 4 bases, leaving 5 bases not matched to a gene. The germline gives CDR1 DFQATT, CDR2 SNEGSKA (reference sequence). The CDR3 contains 14 residues.

V usage is TRBV12-3 or TRBV12-4 and J usage is TRBJ2-1; TRBD1 matches at 9 bases. The CDR3 is 15 residues long. The junction had 4 bases not matched to a gene; V was cut back by 2 bases and J by 5 bases. CDR3 bases: TGTGCCAGCAGTTTATGGACAGGGGTAAACAATGAGCAGTTCTTC. Its translation is CASSLWTGVNNEQFF.

This clonotype was seen many times. CDR3 coding DNA: TGCAGCGTTGAAGCGCAGGGGGTTGCCAACTATGGCTACACCTTC. This encodes CSVEAQGVANYGYTF. V is TRBV29-1 and J is TRBJ1-2; 7 positions agree with TRBD1. Losses at the gene ends were 1 base for V and 2 bases for J; bases not matched to a gene: 7. Germline CDR1 is SQVTM and CDR2 is ANQGSEA. The CDR3 is made up of 15 amino acids.

This clonotype was picked up a small number of times. The rearrangement uses TRBV7-9 and TRBJ2-7; D remains ambiguous. The CDR3 length is 13 residues. In germline, CDR1 is SEHNR, CDR2 FQNEAQ (reference sequence). The V and J ends lost 5 bases and 4 bases respectively, with 12 bases between them. The CDR3 nucleotides are TGTGCCAGCAGCCCAGCTCCTGAGTACGAGCAGTACTTC. Its protein is CASSPAPEYEQYF.

This clonotype was detected many times. The rearrangement joins TRBV20-1 to TRBJ2-1; 7 nucleotides align to TRBD2. J gave up 1 base and V 3 bases, and 0 bases lay outside the gene matches. Germline assignment: CDR1 DFQATT and CDR2 SNEGSKA (reference sequence). The CDR3 is 13 residues long. The CDR3: CSASGGSYNEQFF. The CDR3, as DNA: TGCAGTGCTAGCGGGGGGTCCTACAATGAGCAGTTCTTC.

This clonotype was detected many times. The chain has TRBV7-6 and TRBJ2-1; D is ambiguous. The V gene lost 0 bases and the J gene lost 1 base, with 16 bases spanning the gap. The CDR3 spans 18 residues. Germline lookup yields CDR1 SGHVS and CDR2 FNYEAQ. The CDR3 region is CASSLANPLRVSYNEQFF. CDR3 nucleotide sequence: TGTGCCAGCAGCTTAGCAAACCCCCTCCGAGTTTCCTACAATGAGCAGTTCTTC.

This clonotype was detected ten times or more. This chain joins TRBV4-2 and TRBJ1-2; 10 nucleotides line up with TRBD1. Germline trimming cut 1 base from V and 6 bases from J; bases unmatched to any gene: 2. The germline CDR1 and CDR2 sequences are LGHNA and YNFKEQ. The CDR3 runs to 14 residues. CDR3 loop: CASSQGGQGDGYTF. The CDR3 DNA follows: TGTGCCAGCAGCCAAGGAGGACAGGGGGATGGCTACACCTTC.

This clonotype showed up many times. The chain is built from TRBV7-9 and TRBJ2-2; D not resolved. V shed 5 bases and J shed 6 bases, with 7 bases lying between them. The CDR3 has 12 residues. Germline V gene sequence: CDR1 SEHNR, CDR2 FQNEAQ (reference sequence). CDR3 bases: TGTGCCAGCAGCCGCGAGTCCGGGGAGCTGTTTTTT. Residues: CASSRESGELFF.

This clonotype was seen ten or more times. This chain connects TRBV20-1 to TRBJ2-7; 10 nucleotides agree with TRBD2. There are 16 residues in the CDR3. Trimming at V came to 3 bases and at J to 1 base, leaving 9 bases not matched to a gene. CDR1 and CDR2 from the germline V gene are DFQATT and SNEGSKA (reference sequence). CDR3 coding DNA: TGCAGTGCTAGTTCCCCCGGGACTAGCGCTTCCTACGAGCAGTACTTC. Translating gives CSASSPGTSASYEQYF.

Many counts were recorded for this clonotype. The chain couples TRBV20-1 to TRBJ2-3; perhaps TRBD2 as D (5 bases). The CDR3 runs to 16 residues. Germline lookup yields CDR1 DFQATT and CDR2 SNEGSKA (reference sequence). V was cut by 1 base and J by 2 bases, with 16 bases left in between. The DNA of the CDR3 is TGCAGTGCTAGAGCAGTCTGGGCGGAGGACACAGATACGCAGTATTTT. This sequence encodes CSARAVWAEDTDTQYF.

The table lists this clonotype with many counts. This chain joins TRBV6-1 and TRBJ1-5; D is uncertain. V was clipped by 4 bases and J by 5 bases, with 9 bases between them. This CDR3 spans 13 amino acids. Germline V CDR1 and CDR2: MNHNS, SASEGT. CDR3 DNA: TGTGCCAGCAGTGTTGAGACCGATCAGCCCCAGCATTTT. It translates to CASSVETDQPQHF.

The chain has TRBV6-1 and TRBJ2-1, with 7 positions matching TRBD2. J was trimmed by 0 bases and V by 10 bases; bases with no gene match: 9. This CDR3 is 15 amino acids long. Germline V CDR1 and CDR2: MNHNS, SASEGT. CDR3: CATWDYTSSYNEQFF. The CDR3 nucleotides read TGTGCCACCTGGGACTACACAAGCTCCTACAATGAGCAGTTCTTC.

The genes are TRBV4-2 and TRBJ1-4; D is undetermined. The V end lost 0 bases, the J end lost 8 bases, and 22 bases lay between the germline ends. CDR1 is LGHNA, CDR2 YNFKEQ, per germline. The CDR3 has 18 residues. This chain's CDR3 is CASSQDPAESHAGEKLFF. As DNA, the CDR3 is TGTGCCAGCAGCCAAGATCCGGCGGAAAGCCACGCGGGGGAAAAACTGTTTTTT.

Only a few counts were recorded for this clonotype. The rearrangement joins TRBV7-9 to TRBJ2-2, with 10 bases lining up with TRBD2. CDR1 and CDR2 from the germline V gene are SEHNR and FQNEAQ (reference sequence). This CDR3 has 16 amino acids. Trimming at V came to 4 bases and at J to 4 bases, leaving 6 bases not matched to a gene. The CDR3 reads CASSSLAGGPTGELFF. CDR3 nucleotide sequence: TGTGCCAGCAGCTCATTAGCGGGGGGACCCACCGGGGAGCTGTTTTTT.

In its sample, this clonotype was seen many times. This sequence joins TRBV20-1 and TRBJ2-1, with a possible D match to TRBD2 (6 bases). The V and J ends lost 0 bases and 9 bases respectively, with 18 bases between them. The CDR3 is made up of 15 amino acids. The germline CDR1 and CDR2 sequences are DFQATT and SNEGSKA (reference sequence). The DNA of the CDR3 is TGCAGTGCTAGAGATCGGGGGAGAGAGTACGGTGAGCAGTTCTTC. Encoded protein: CSARDRGREYGEQFF.

Ten or more counts support this clonotype. The chain carries TRBV3-1 and TRBJ2-1; 7 bases line up with TRBD1. The CDR3 is 16 residues long. J lost 7 bases, V lost 1 base, and 10 bases had no gene match. The V gene's germline CDR1 is LGHDT and CDR2 YNNKEL (reference sequence). In nucleotides, the CDR3 is TGTGCCAGCAGCCAAGTCACCGGGACAGTTAATAATGAGCAGTTCTTC. This codes for CASSQVTGTVNNEQFF.

This clonotype came up many times. The V and J genes are TRBV18 and TRBJ2-7, with 7 bases that match TRBD1. The germline CDR1 and CDR2 sequences are KGHSH and LQKENI. The J segment lost 5 bases and the V segment lost 3 bases, leaving 10 bases of the junction unmatched. The CDR3 extends over 15 amino acids. This CDR3 is CASSPGQLYNDEQYF. In DNA, the CDR3 is TGTGCCAGCTCACCGGGACAGCTTTACAATGACGAGCAGTACTTC.

This clonotype was detected only a few times. V gene TRBV6-1 combines with J gene TRBJ2-7; D is perhaps TRBD1 (5 bases). Germline values: CDR1 MNHNS, CDR2 SASEGT. The CDR3 loop spans 13 amino acids. Trimming took off 6 bases at V and 6 bases at J, with 15 bases between the two ends. CDR3 nucleotides: TGTGCCAGCAGCCGCCGGGTCAGGGCCGAGCAGTACTTC. Protein: CASSRRVRAEQYF.

This clonotype appeared a few times. V gene TRBV7-2 combines with J gene TRBJ1-2, with TRBD1 as a possible D gene (6 bases). The CDR3 extends over 16 amino acids. Germline V CDR1 and CDR2: SGHTA, FQGNSA. V was shortened by 2 bases and J by 5 bases, with 18 bases between the two germline ends. CDR3 sequence: CASSLSGGGGLYGYTF. CDR3 in DNA: TGTGCCAGCAGCTTAAGCGGTGGGGGGGGGCTGTATGGCTACACCTTC.

The chain is built from TRBV6-5 and TRBJ2-3, with TRBD2 matching 9 bases. Trimming cost V 2 bases and J 8 bases; bases outside gene matches: 5. Germline V gene sequence: CDR1 MNHEY, CDR2 SVGAGI. This CDR3 spans 14 amino acids. The CDR3 bases are TGTGCCAGCAGTTACGGGCGGGGGGGCGGTACGCAGTATTTT. It codes for CASSYGRGGGTQYF.

This clonotype was observed a few times. V usage is TRBV19 and J usage is TRBJ1-2; tentatively, D is TRBD1 (5 bases). The CDR3 spans 16 residues. V dropped 6 bases and J dropped 6 bases, with 23 bases sitting between them. Germline CDR1 and CDR2: LNHDA and SQIVND (reference sequence). CDR3 sequence: CASSAPSVKGLHGYTF. The DNA for the CDR3 is TGTGCCAGTAGCGCCCCCTCGGTGAAGGGGTTGCATGGCTACACCTTC.

This clonotype was seen many times. The chain has TRBV28 and TRBJ2-5, with D unclear. V was shortened by 6 bases and J by 2 bases, with 4 bases between the two germline ends. Germline values: CDR1 MDHEN, CDR2 SYDVKM. CDR3 size: 11 residues. The DNA for the CDR3 is TGTGCCAGCAGAACACAAGAGACCCAGTACTTC. Translated: CASRTQETQYF.